One sample yielded the 20 T cell receptor beta chains listed below, sequenced in a study of blood T cells in healthy people across ages. Together with a sample-barcoded 5' primer, a J-beta primer mix was included in a second PCR lasting roughly 6 to 12 cycles. TCRdb analysed the 5' RACE reads with MiXCR anew, one entry per CDR3 protein. This table has 1 million to 1.2 million distinct CDR3 sequences, 30% to 40% appearing once. Specimen: blood. These receptors all come from a man aged 18 to 35 in good health.

The J gene is TRBJ2-7, the V gene TRBV3-1, with D tentatively TRBD2 (5 bases). Trimming removed 1 base from V and 5 bases from J, with 15 bases in between. Germline CDR1 LGHDT, CDR2 YNNKEL (reference sequence). CDR3 size: 15 residues. CDR3 amino acids: CASSQGPLVRDEQYF. The CDR3 DNA reads as TGTGCCAGCAGCCAAGGTCCACTAGTTCGGGACGAGCAGTACTTC.

This clonotype was detected only once. The junction and the germline gene differ at one end; a read error may be behind it. The V and J genes are TRBV3-1 and TRBJ2-1; no clear D gene. CDR1 LGHDT and CDR2 YNNKEL come from the germline V gene (reference sequence). The CDR3 spans 14 residues. CDR3 region: CASGRPSSYNGQFF. CDR3 coding DNA: TGTGCCAGCGGTCGGCCGAGCTCCTACAATGGGCAGTTCTTC.

The J gene is TRBJ1-4, the V gene TRBV14; no definite D call. The J call is in doubt because the DNA end fits TRBJ2-2 better. From germline, CDR1 is SGHDN and CDR2 FVKESK. This CDR3 has 13 amino acids. As DNA, the CDR3 is TGTGCCAGCAGCCATCTGCAGTCCTCGGAGCTGTTTTTT. It translates to CASSHLQSSELFF.

This clonotype was found a few times. The CDR3 sequence: CSARGLAGANEQFF. Here the CDR3 DNA reads TGCAGTGCTAGAGGACTAGCGGGAGCCAATGAGCAGTTCTTC. This sequence joins TRBV20-1 and TRBJ2-1; 12 bases line up with TRBD2. V shed 1 base, J shed 6 bases, and the junction held 1 base outside the gene matches. CDR1 is DFQATT and CDR2 is SNEGSKA in the germline V gene (reference sequence). The CDR3 length is 14 residues.

This rearrangement joins TRBV28 to TRBJ1-2; no definite D call. This CDR3 is 11 amino acids long. CDR1 is MDHEN and CDR2 is SYDVKM in the germline V gene. The ends were cut back, 4 bases at V and 7 bases at J, with 7 bases in the middle. Here the CDR3 reads CASSSLAGYTF. DNA for the CDR3: TGTGCCAGCAGTTCCCTGGCTGGCTACACCTTC.

The V gene is TRBV27, the J gene TRBJ2-3; TRBD1 matches 11 bases. Per the germline V gene, CDR1 is MNHEY and CDR2 is SMNVEV (reference sequence). The CDR3 has 16 residues. Germline trimming cut 0 bases from V and 4 bases from J; bases unmatched to any gene: 3. This CDR3 reads CASSLSRTGGADTQYF. The CDR3 DNA reads as TGTGCCAGCAGTTTATCGCGGACAGGGGGCGCAGATACGCAGTATTTT.

The chain couples TRBV20-1 to TRBJ2-7; TRBD1 matches at 9 bases. V lost 2 bases and J lost 4; bases outside the gene matches: 9. CDR1 and CDR2 from the germline V gene are DFQATT and SNEGSKA (reference sequence). The CDR3 is made up of 15 amino acids. CDR3 residues: CSARQLGDREYEQYF. The CDR3 region has the DNA TGCAGTGCTAGACAGCTTGGGGACAGGGAATACGAGCAGTACTTC.

This chain uses TRBV7-2 with TRBJ1-2; no definite D call. The CDR3 has 14 amino acids. The ends were cut back, 1 base at V and 5 bases at J, with 11 bases in the middle. Germline assignment: CDR1 SGHTA and CDR2 FQGNSA. The CDR3: CASSLDPGTYGYTF. The CDR3 DNA reads as TGTGCCAGCAGCTTAGACCCAGGAACTTATGGCTACACCTTC.

This clonotype has just a few counts. The chain couples TRBV5-1 to TRBJ2-5; D is ambiguous. The end of the DNA aligns better with TRBJ2-7, so the J call may be wrong. Per the germline V gene, CDR1 is SGHRS and CDR2 is YFSETQ. The CDR3 has 14 amino acids. The CDR3 DNA is TGCGCCAGCAGCTTGTCGGGCAGAGACTACGAGCAGTACTTC. Translation: CASSLSGRDYEQYF.

The chain combines TRBV5-1 with TRBJ1-1, with TRBD1 identical over 9 bases. V trimming: 2 bases; J trimming: 5 bases; junction bases outside the gene matches: 16. Germline V CDR1 and CDR2: SGHRS, YFSETQ. The CDR3 contains 18 residues. This CDR3 reads CASSFQGPGQGVRTEAFF. DNA for the CDR3: TGCGCCAGCAGCTTTCAGGGGCCGGGACAGGGTGTGAGGACTGAAGCTTTCTTT.

In its sample, this clonotype was seen once. It may be a read error: a sequence one base away is much more abundant. The rearrangement uses TRBV12-3 or TRBV12-4 and TRBJ1-1, with a weak D call TRBD1 (6 bases). V lost 5 bases to trimming and J lost 1 base, with 11 bases between them. CDR3 size: 14 residues. The CDR3 reads CASSPRQENTEAFF. CDR3 nucleotides: TGTGCCAGCAGTCCCCGACAGGAGAACACTGAAGCTTTCTTT.

This clonotype was found many times. This chain links TRBV29-1 with TRBJ1-2, with D possibly being TRBD1 (6 bases). This CDR3 spans 13 amino acids. Germline V gives CDR1 SQVTM, CDR2 ANQGSEA. V was clipped by 5 bases and J by 4 bases, with 14 bases between them. The CDR3 loop reads CSVRTAGSYGYTF. In DNA form, the CDR3 reads TGCAGCGTTCGGACAGCGGGCAGCTATGGCTACACCTTC. Variable domain in full (rest from reference TRBV29-1 and TRBJ1-2): SAVISQKPSRDICQRGTSLTIQCQVDSQVTMMFWYRQQPGQSLTLIATANQGSEATYESGFVIDKFPISRPNLTFSTLTVSNMSPEDSSIYLCSVRTAGSYGYTFGSGTRLTVV.

J is TRBJ2-2 and V is TRBV11-2; no reliable D call. Per germline, CDR1 SGHAT and CDR2 FQNNGV. Trimming removed 3 bases from V and 7 bases from J, with 30 bases in between. The CDR3 extends over 20 amino acids. The CDR3 DNA reads TGTGCCAGCAGCTTCCCACAAAAATCCGCGTTATCATGGTCACGCGGGGAGCTGTTTTTT. Its translation is CASSFPQKSALSWSRGELFF.

This clonotype has ten or more counts. The rearrangement uses TRBV5-1 and TRBJ1-2; D remains ambiguous. CDR3 length: 17 amino acids. With 0 bases removed from V and 8 bases from J, the gap between germline ends came to 23 bases. Looked up from germline, CDR1 is SGHRS and CDR2 is YFSETQ. CDR3 bases: TGCGCCAGCAGCTTGGATGCGACAAGCCCTTTCATGGAGGGCTACACCTTC. Translated: CASSLDATSPFMEGYTF. Full variable domain (remainder filled in from reference TRBV5-1 and TRBJ1-2): KAGVTQTPRYLIKTRGQQVTLSCSPISGHRSVSWYQQTPGQGLQFLFEYFSETQRNKGNFPGRFSGRQFSNSRSEMNVSTLELGDSALYLCASSLDATSPFMEGYTFGSGTRLTVV.

This clonotype was observed a few times. The chain joins TRBV20-1 to TRBJ2-5, with D perhaps matching TRBD1 (5 bases). V was pared by 0 bases and J by 2 bases, with 13 bases between. Germline values: CDR1 DFQATT, CDR2 SNEGSKA (reference sequence). The CDR3 has 15 amino acids. Written as DNA, the CDR3 is TGCAGTGCTAGAGATGGGCAGGGTTTTCAAGAGACCCAGTACTTC. The encoded protein is CSARDGQGFQETQYF.

The chain is built from TRBV4-1 and TRBJ2-5, with TRBD1 identical over 7 bases. The germline CDR1 and CDR2 sequences are MGHRA and YSYEKL. The CDR3 covers 15 residues. Germline trimming cut 5 bases from V and 11 bases from J; bases unmatched to any gene: 17. The CDR3 DNA sequence: TGCGCCAGCAGCGCCCGACAGGGTATGGGCAATGAGCAGTACTTC. Encoded protein: CASSARQGMGNEQYF.

This clonotype was seen only a few times. The rearrangement uses TRBV10-3 and TRBJ1-5, with no clear D. Germline lookup yields CDR1 ENHRY and CDR2 SYGVKD. Deletions cut 0 bases from V and 6 bases from J, with 12 bases between. The CDR3 runs to 15 residues. The CDR3: CAISESGGRGQPQHF. CDR3 nucleotides: TGTGCCATCAGTGAGTCGGGAGGGCGAGGTCAGCCCCAGCATTTT.

The chain carries TRBV13 and TRBJ2-3, with a weak D call TRBD1 (7 bases). CDR1 PRHDT and CDR2 FYEKMQ come from the germline V gene (reference sequence). V gave up 5 bases and J gave up 5 bases, with 23 bases separating them. CDR3 length equals 17 residues. CDR3 DNA sequence: TGTGCCAGCAGCGCAGACCTGGAGGGGGCGGAGGGAGATACGCAGTATTTT. Its translation: CASSADLEGAEGDTQYF.

The sample holds many counts of this clonotype. The rearrangement links TRBV20-1 to TRBJ2-3; no clear D. The V and J ends lost 3 bases and 6 bases respectively, with 7 bases between them. The CDR3 totals 11 residues. Germline V lookup: CDR1 DFQATT, CDR2 SNEGSKA (reference sequence). The CDR3 DNA reads as TGCAGTGCTAGCAAGTCGGATACGCAGTATTTT. Amino acids: CSASKSDTQYF.

This clonotype turned up a few times. The chain employs TRBV10-3 and TRBJ2-5; no reliable D call. The CDR3 extends over 13 amino acids. V was trimmed by 4 bases and J by 3 bases, leaving 9 bases between them. CDR1 and CDR2 from the germline V gene are ENHRY and SYGVKD. The CDR3 reads CAISGFREETQYF. DNA of the CDR3: TGTGCCATCAGTGGGTTTCGGGAAGAGACCCAGTACTTC.